A selection of T cell receptor beta chains follows, all from one sample in a study of cytomegalovirus exposure and HLA in healthy donors. The method was immunoSEQ multiplex PCR; TCRdb's version includes in-frame clones alone and lacks a portion of them. The sample has over 200,000 clones, roughly 79% seen once. Sequencing was done on a sample of PBMCs. Receptor source: a male donor in good health and CMV-seronegative. The CDR3 runs from the conserved cysteine through the conserved F or W. D genes are given only for firm matches. Where a row states a size, it is once, few, many or the class of an expanded clone; other rows omit it.

- TRBJ2-7 - TRBV25-1 CASSEWKTHYEQYF TGTGCCAGCAGTGAATGGAAGACTCACTACGAGCAGTACTTC
- TRBJ2-1 TRBD2 TRBV9 CASSARGDSYNEQFF TGTGCCAGCAGCGCCCGGGGGGACTCCTACAATGAGCAGTTCTTC
- TRBJ2-3 TRBD1 TRBV6-5 CASRTGGWLDTQYF TGTGCCAGCAGGACAGGGGGCTGGTTAGATACGCAGTATTTT
- TRBJ2-2 - TRBV5-1 CASSSQRGGTGELFF TGCGCCAGCAGCAGCCAAAGGGGTGGCACCGGGGAGCTGTTTTTT
- TRBJ2-3 TRBD2 TRBV6-6 CASQPSLAGGADTQYF TGTGCCAGTCAGCCCTCATTAGCGGGAGGGGCAGATACGCAGTATTTT
- TRBJ2-1 TRBD2 TRBV5-1 CASSLGLAASYNEQFF TGCGCCAGCAGCTTGGGGCTAGCGGCCTCCTACAATGAGCAGTTCTTC
- TRBJ2-3 - TRBV9 CASSARVPGGDTQYF TGTGCCAGCAGCGCCCGGGTTCCCGGTGGAGATACGCAGTATTTT
- TRBJ2-1 TRBD2 TRBV19 CASSIVSSGGPGFF TGTGCCAGTAGTATAGTATCCAGCGGGGGACCTGGGTTCTTC
- TRBJ1-3 TRBD1 TRBV7-9 CASSANTGGAGNTIYF TGTGCCAGCAGCGCAAACACAGGGGGCGCTGGAAACACCATATATTTT
once TRBJ2-7 TRBD1 TRBV6-5 CASSPDRGSYEQYF TGTGCCAGCAGCCCGGACAGGGGGTCCTACGAGCAGTACTTC